Detailed here is one TCR beta chain. This record belongs to a study of cytotoxic CD8 clonotypes in ibrutinib-treated CLL. The V gene's germline CDR1 is SGHAT and CDR2 FQNNGV. After removal of 6 bases from V and 3 bases from J, the junction contained 4 bases not matched to a gene. The length of the CDR3 is 14 residues. Method: immunoSEQ multiplex PCR; TCRdb's copy keeps in-frame clones and lacks some. The repertoire holds about 200,000 clones, with about 75% as singletons. J is TRBJ2-2 and V is TRBV11-2; 7 bases map to TRBD2. The sequence was collected from a human donor with chronic lymphocytic leukemia. The material was PBMCs, obtained after 12 months of ibrutinib treatment. CDR3 region: CASRGTTYTGELFF. The CDR3 nucleotides read TGTGCCAGCAGAGGGACTACTTACACCGGGGAGCTGTTTTTT. Together with reference TRBV11-2 and TRBJ2-2, the CDR3 gives the full variable domain: EAGVAQSPRYKIIEKRQSVAFWCNPISGHATLYWYQQILGQGPKLLIQFQNNGVVDDSQLPKDRFSAERLKGVDSTLKIQPAKLEDSAVYLCASRGTTYTGELFFGEGSRLTVL.